A selection of T cell receptor beta chains follows, all from one sample in a study of cytomegalovirus exposure and HLA in healthy donors. Clones were read by immunoSEQ multiplex PCR, and TCRdb kept only the in-frame ones, dropping some. The sample lists hundreds of thousands of clones, over 80% occurring once. Sequenced: PBMCs. The receptors stem from a boy aged 2 to 10 in good health and CMV-seronegative. Both conserved end residues are part of each CDR3. Each record gives: V gene, clone size, J gene, D gene, CDR3 length, CDR3 protein, CDR3 DNA. The D gene is left open where the match is weak. Only part of the rows carry a size: once, few, many, or a class if the clone is expanded.

V gene: TRBV27; clone size: .; J gene: TRBJ2-5; D gene: .; CDR3 length: 13; CDR3 protein: CASSVLFKETQYF; CDR3 DNA: TGTGCCAGCAGCGTTCTATTCAAAGAGACCCAGTACTTC
V gene: TRBV9; clone size: .; J gene: TRBJ2-3; D gene: TRBD2; CDR3 length: 15; CDR3 protein: CASTSSGGVTDTQYF; CDR3 DNA: TGTGCCAGCACCTCGAGCGGGGGGGTCACAGATACGCAGTATTTT
V gene: TRBV11-2; clone size: .; J gene: TRBJ2-1; D gene: TRBD1; CDR3 length: 15; CDR3 protein: CASSAGQGHSDEQFF; CDR3 DNA: TGTGCCAGCAGCGCGGGACAGGGTCATAGCGATGAGCAGTTCTTC
V gene: TRBV6-1; clone size: once; J gene: TRBJ2-7; D gene: .; CDR3 length: 17; CDR3 protein: CASSEARWGVISYEQYF; CDR3 DNA: TGTGCCAGCAGTGAAGCAAGGTGGGGGGTAATCTCCTACGAGCAGTACTTC
V gene: TRBV6-5; clone size: .; J gene: TRBJ1-2; D gene: TRBD1; CDR3 length: 13; CDR3 protein: CASTWTGRDGYTF; CDR3 DNA: TGTGCCAGCACTTGGACAGGGCGCGATGGCTACACCTTC
V gene: TRBV5-4; clone size: .; J gene: TRBJ1-3; D gene: TRBD1; CDR3 length: 15; CDR3 protein: CASSQGQISGNTIYF; CDR3 DNA: TGTGCCAGCAGCCAGGGACAGATCTCTGGAAACACCATATATTTT
V gene: TRBV6-5; clone size: once; J gene: TRBJ2-5; D gene: .; CDR3 length: 11; CDR3 protein: CASSSTETQYF; CDR3 DNA: TGTGCCAGCAGTTCTACAGAGACCCAGTACTTC
V gene: TRBV25-1; clone size: .; J gene: TRBJ1-2; D gene: .; CDR3 length: 14; CDR3 protein: CASHNGHPNYGYTF; CDR3 DNA: TGTGCCAGCCATAATGGACATCCCAACTATGGCTACACCTTC
V gene: TRBV19; clone size: .; J gene: TRBJ1-3; D gene: .; CDR3 length: 15; CDR3 protein: CASSFGLSSGNTIYF; CDR3 DNA: TGTGCCAGTAGCTTCGGACTGTCCTCTGGAAACACCATATATTTT
V gene: TRBV19; clone size: .; J gene: TRBJ1-2; D gene: .; CDR3 length: 15; CDR3 protein: CASSLREGRGYGYTF; CDR3 DNA: TGTGCCAGTAGTCTCCGGGAGGGGCGAGGCTATGGCTACACCTTC
V gene: TRBV15; clone size: .; J gene: TRBJ2-7; D gene: TRBD2; CDR3 length: 15; CDR3 protein: CATSRDSGSSYEQYF; CDR3 DNA: TGTGCCACCAGCAGAGATAGCGGGAGCTCCTACGAGCAGTACTTC
V gene: TRBV4-1; clone size: .; J gene: TRBJ2-7; D gene: .; CDR3 length: 15; CDR3 protein: CASSQESWLNYEQYF; CDR3 DNA: TGCGCCAGCAGCCAAGAGTCGTGGCTCAATTATGAGCAGTACTTC
V gene: TRBV10-3; clone size: few; J gene: TRBJ2-1; D gene: .; CDR3 length: 14; CDR3 protein: CAISESGQPNEQFF; CDR3 DNA: TGTGCCATCAGTGAGTCTGGGCAGCCCAATGAGCAGTTCTTC
V gene: TRBV10-3; clone size: .; J gene: TRBJ1-5; D gene: .; CDR3 length: 14; CDR3 protein: CAISEGDGNQPQHF; CDR3 DNA: TGTGCCATCAGTGAGGGAGACGGCAATCAGCCCCAGCATTTT
V gene: TRBV30; clone size: .; J gene: TRBJ2-7; D gene: TRBD1; CDR3 length: 11; CDR3 protein: CAWADRGEQYF; CDR3 DNA: TGTGCCTGGGCAGACAGGGGCGAGCAGTACTTC
V gene: TRBV6-1; clone size: .; J gene: TRBJ2-3; D gene: .; CDR3 length: 17; CDR3 protein: CASSGRYGWRDGDTQYF; CDR3 DNA: TGTGCCAGCAGTGGGAGATATGGGTGGCGGGACGGAGATACGCAGTATTTT
V gene: TRBV18; clone size: .; J gene: TRBJ1-2; D gene: TRBD1; CDR3 length: 14; CDR3 protein: CASSPSTGILGYTF; CDR3 DNA: TGTGCCAGCTCACCGTCGACAGGGATTCTTGGCTACACCTTC
V gene: TRBV2; clone size: .; J gene: TRBJ2-7; D gene: .; CDR3 length: 16; CDR3 protein: CASSEALRGKIYEQYF; CDR3 DNA: TGTGCCAGCAGTGAAGCATTAAGGGGAAAAATCTACGAGCAGTACTTC
V gene: TRBV11-3; clone size: .; J gene: TRBJ2-3; D gene: .; CDR3 length: 15; CDR3 protein: CASSSGFRVSDTQYF; CDR3 DNA: TGTGCCAGCAGCTCAGGTTTCAGGGTCTCAGATACGCAGTATTTT
V gene: TRBV7-6; clone size: .; J gene: TRBJ2-7; D gene: .; CDR3 length: 13; CDR3 protein: CASSGPPHYEQYF; CDR3 DNA: TGTGCCAGCAGCGGCCCCCCCCACTACGAGCAGTACTTC
V gene: TRBV5-1; clone size: .; J gene: TRBJ2-1; D gene: TRBD1; CDR3 length: 15; CDR3 protein: CASSLGGQGANEQFF; CDR3 DNA: TGCGCCAGCAGCTTGGGGGGACAGGGGGCTAATGAGCAGTTCTTC
V gene: TRBV30; clone size: .; J gene: TRBJ2-7; D gene: TRBD1; CDR3 length: 15; CDR3 protein: CAWSVLDRVTGEQYF; CDR3 DNA: TGTGCCTGGAGCGTACTGGACAGGGTGACGGGCGAGCAGTACTTC
V gene: TRBV6-6; clone size: .; J gene: TRBJ1-4; D gene: TRBD1; CDR3 length: 16; CDR3 protein: CASSLDRVGTNEKLFF; CDR3 DNA: TGTGCCAGCAGCCTGGACAGGGTAGGGACTAATGAAAAACTGTTTTTT
V gene: TRBV27; clone size: .; J gene: TRBJ2-5; D gene: .; CDR3 length: 15; CDR3 protein: CASSLSPANGETQYF; CDR3 DNA: TGTGCCAGCAGTTTAAGTCCAGCTAACGGGGAGACCCAGTACTTC
V gene: TRBV18; clone size: .; J gene: TRBJ2-1; D gene: .; CDR3 length: 15; CDR3 protein: CASSPGRGAGNEQFF; CDR3 DNA: TGTGCCAGCTCACCAGGTCGGGGGGCAGGCAATGAGCAGTTCTTC
V gene: TRBV25-1; clone size: .; J gene: TRBJ2-4; D gene: .; CDR3 length: 11; CDR3 protein: CASSETGIQYF; CDR3 DNA: TGTGCCAGCAGTGAAACAGGCATTCAGTACTTC
V gene: TRBV5-6; clone size: .; J gene: TRBJ1-5; D gene: TRBD1; CDR3 length: 15; CDR3 protein: CASSQGGGSNQPQHF; CDR3 DNA: TGTGCCAGCAGCCAGGGGGGTGGCAGCAATCAGCCCCAGCATTTT
V gene: TRBV30; clone size: .; J gene: TRBJ1-1; D gene: .; CDR3 length: 13; CDR3 protein: CAWSWAGNTEAFF; CDR3 DNA: TGTGCCTGGAGTTGGGCAGGGAACACTGAAGCTTTCTTT
V gene: TRBV29-1; clone size: few; J gene: TRBJ2-7; D gene: .; CDR3 length: 14; CDR3 protein: CSVEMGASSYEQYF; CDR3 DNA: TGCAGCGTTGAAATGGGGGCGAGCTCCTACGAGCAGTACTTC
V gene: TRBV30; clone size: .; J gene: TRBJ2-7; D gene: .; CDR3 length: 14; CDR3 protein: CACWGGQETNEQYF; CDR3 DNA: TGTGCCTGCTGGGGGGGACAGGAGACGAACGAGCAGTACTTC
V gene: TRBV5-8; clone size: .; J gene: TRBJ2-7; D gene: .; CDR3 length: 14; CDR3 protein: CASNVDILAYEQYF; CDR3 DNA: TGTGCCAGCAACGTCGACATTCTCGCCTACGAGCAGTACTTC
V gene: TRBV5-1; clone size: .; J gene: TRBJ2-7; D gene: .; CDR3 length: 14; CDR3 protein: CASRWDFGAGEQYF; CDR3 DNA: TGCGCCAGCAGGTGGGACTTCGGCGCAGGCGAGCAGTACTTC
V gene: TRBV19; clone size: once; J gene: TRBJ1-1; D gene: TRBD1; CDR3 length: 13; CDR3 protein: CASSPRDRAEAFF; CDR3 DNA: TGTGCCAGTAGTCCGAGGGACAGGGCTGAAGCTTTCTTT
V gene: TRBV21-1; clone size: .; J gene: TRBJ2-1; D gene: .; CDR3 length: 16; CDR3 protein: CASDSTSGGPNNEQFF; CDR3 DNA: TGTGCCAGCGATTCCACGTCGGGGGGGCCAAACAATGAGCAGTTCTTC
V gene: TRBV5-6; clone size: .; J gene: TRBJ2-7; D gene: .; CDR3 length: 14; CDR3 protein: CASSLSGQTYEQYF; CDR3 DNA: TGTGCCAGCAGCTTGTCAGGGCAGACCTACGAGCAGTACTTC
V gene: TRBV4-1; clone size: .; J gene: TRBJ2-2; D gene: .; CDR3 length: 17; CDR3 protein: CASSQVSGLYGSGELFF; CDR3 DNA: TGCGCCAGCAGCCAAGTTTCAGGGTTGTACGGGAGCGGGGAGCTGTTTTTT
V gene: TRBV6-5; clone size: .; J gene: TRBJ2-2; D gene: .; CDR3 length: 13; CDR3 protein: CASSTYRAGELFF; CDR3 DNA: TGTGCCAGCAGTACCTACAGGGCCGGGGAGCTGTTTTTT
V gene: TRBV4-1; clone size: .; J gene: TRBJ2-2; D gene: .; CDR3 length: 15; CDR3 protein: CASSQGPSGTGELFF; CDR3 DNA: TGCGCCAGCAGCCAAGGTCCGTCGGGGACCGGGGAGCTGTTTTTT
V gene: TRBV5-4; clone size: .; J gene: TRBJ2-5; D gene: TRBD1; CDR3 length: 15; CDR3 protein: CASSVTVTGMETQYF; CDR3 DNA: TGTGCCAGCAGCGTGACCGTGACAGGGATGGAGACCCAGTACTTC
V gene: TRBV29-1; clone size: .; J gene: TRBJ1-2; D gene: .; CDR3 length: 10; CDR3 protein: CSVGEPGYTF; CDR3 DNA: TGCAGCGTCGGGGAGCCGGGCTACACCTTC
V gene: TRBV30; clone size: .; J gene: TRBJ1-2; D gene: .; CDR3 length: 15; CDR3 protein: CAWRSPGGTNYGYTF; CDR3 DNA: TGTGCCTGGAGGAGCCCGGGAGGAACTAACTATGGCTACACCTTC
V gene: TRBV7-3; clone size: .; J gene: TRBJ2-3; D gene: TRBD1; CDR3 length: 14; CDR3 protein: CASSLVGTGDTQYF; CDR3 DNA: TGTGCCAGCAGCCTGGTGGGGACAGGCGATACGCAGTATTTT
V gene: TRBV29-1; clone size: .; J gene: TRBJ1-2; D gene: TRBD1; CDR3 length: 17; CDR3 protein: CSVRSRDRGVANYGYTF; CDR3 DNA: TGCAGCGTCCGTTCCCGGGACAGGGGAGTAGCTAACTATGGCTACACCTTC
V gene: TRBV4-2; clone size: .; J gene: TRBJ2-7; D gene: TRBD2; CDR3 length: 15; CDR3 protein: CASSAAIAGVYEQYF; CDR3 DNA: TGTGCCAGCAGCGCCGCAATAGCGGGAGTGTACGAGCAGTACTTC
V gene: TRBV5-1; clone size: .; J gene: TRBJ2-5; D gene: TRBD2; CDR3 length: 16; CDR3 protein: CASSLASSGQQETQYF; CDR3 DNA: TGCGCCAGCAGCTTGGCGTCTAGCGGTCAGCAAGAGACCCAGTACTTC
V gene: TRBV7-9; clone size: .; J gene: TRBJ2-7; D gene: TRBD1; CDR3 length: 14; CDR3 protein: CASSYGQGFYEQYF; CDR3 DNA: TGTGCCAGCAGCTACGGACAGGGGTTCTACGAGCAGTACTTC
V gene: TRBV5-4; clone size: once; J gene: TRBJ2-1; D gene: .; CDR3 length: 15; CDR3 protein: CASSLQDGRGHEQFF; CDR3 DNA: TGTGCCAGCAGCTTACAGGACGGGAGAGGCCATGAGCAGTTCTTC
V gene: TRBV30; clone size: .; J gene: TRBJ1-1; D gene: TRBD1; CDR3 length: 13; CDR3 protein: CASRQGSNTEAFF; CDR3 DNA: TGTGCCTCCAGACAGGGATCGAACACTGAAGCTTTCTTT
V gene: TRBV6-5; clone size: .; J gene: TRBJ2-3; D gene: .; CDR3 length: 15; CDR3 protein: CASSLGGPSTDTQYF; CDR3 DNA: TGTGCCAGCAGTCTCGGGGGGCCAAGCACAGATACGCAGTATTTT
V gene: TRBV4-2; clone size: .; J gene: TRBJ2-2; D gene: .; CDR3 length: 16; CDR3 protein: CASSQVASVNTGELFF; CDR3 DNA: TGTGCCAGCAGCCAAGTTGCTAGCGTGAACACCGGGGAGCTGTTTTTT
V gene: TRBV4-2; clone size: .; J gene: TRBJ1-6; D gene: .; CDR3 length: 18; CDR3 protein: CASSQGHRGGEVVSPLHF; CDR3 DNA: TGTGCCAGCAGCCAAGGCCACCGGGGGGGCGAAGTAGTTTCACCCCTCCACTTT
V gene: TRBV6-1; clone size: .; J gene: TRBJ2-2; D gene: .; CDR3 length: 16; CDR3 protein: CASSDLWAENTGELFF; CDR3 DNA: TGTGCCAGCAGTGATCTGTGGGCAGAGAACACCGGGGAGCTGTTTTTT
V gene: TRBV4-1; clone size: .; J gene: TRBJ1-3; D gene: .; CDR3 length: 15; CDR3 protein: CASSQTGLHGNTIYF; CDR3 DNA: TGCGCCAGCAGCCAAACAGGCTTGCACGGAAACACCATATATTTT
V gene: TRBV9; clone size: .; J gene: TRBJ1-2; D gene: TRBD1; CDR3 length: 15; CDR3 protein: CASSKGTGHLYGYTF; CDR3 DNA: TGTGCCAGCAGTAAGGGGACAGGACATCTCTATGGCTACACCTTC
V gene: TRBV6-6; clone size: .; J gene: TRBJ2-7; D gene: .; CDR3 length: 16; CDR3 protein: CASRPQGLVFSYEQYF; CDR3 DNA: TGTGCCAGCAGGCCTCAGGGTTTAGTATTCTCCTACGAGCAGTACTTC
V gene: TRBV27; clone size: .; J gene: TRBJ1-2; D gene: .; CDR3 length: 13; CDR3 protein: CASSLGINYGYTF; CDR3 DNA: TGTGCCAGCAGTTTGGGCATTAACTATGGCTACACCTTC